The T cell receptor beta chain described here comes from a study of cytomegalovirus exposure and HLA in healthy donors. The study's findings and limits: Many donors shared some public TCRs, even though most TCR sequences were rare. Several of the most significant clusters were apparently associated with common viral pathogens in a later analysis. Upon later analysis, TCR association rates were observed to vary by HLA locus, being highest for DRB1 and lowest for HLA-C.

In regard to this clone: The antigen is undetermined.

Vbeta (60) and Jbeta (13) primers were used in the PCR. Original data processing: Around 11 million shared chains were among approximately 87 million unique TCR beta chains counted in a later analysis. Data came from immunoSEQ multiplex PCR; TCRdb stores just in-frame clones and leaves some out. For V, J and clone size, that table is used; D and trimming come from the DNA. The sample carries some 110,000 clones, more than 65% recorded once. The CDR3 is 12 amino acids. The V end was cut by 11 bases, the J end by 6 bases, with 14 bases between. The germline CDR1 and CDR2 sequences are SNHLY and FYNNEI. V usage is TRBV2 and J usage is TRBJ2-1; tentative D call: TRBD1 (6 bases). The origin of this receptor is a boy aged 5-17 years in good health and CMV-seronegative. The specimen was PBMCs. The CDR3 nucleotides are TGTGCCCCCGGACAGAACCCCAATGAGCAGTTCTTC. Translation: CAPGQNPNEQFF.